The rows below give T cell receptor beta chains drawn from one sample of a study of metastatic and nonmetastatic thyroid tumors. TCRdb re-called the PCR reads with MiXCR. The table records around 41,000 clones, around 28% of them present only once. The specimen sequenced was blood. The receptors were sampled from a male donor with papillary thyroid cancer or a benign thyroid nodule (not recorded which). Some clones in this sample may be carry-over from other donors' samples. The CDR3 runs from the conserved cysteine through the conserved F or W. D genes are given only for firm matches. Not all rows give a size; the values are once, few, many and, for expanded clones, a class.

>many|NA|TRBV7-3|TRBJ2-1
TGTGCCAGCACCTCTAGAGGCGAGACAGACTACAATGAGCAGTTCTTC
CASTSRGETDYNEQFF
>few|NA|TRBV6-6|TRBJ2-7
TGTGCCAGCAGTTACGAGCAGGGAATTTCCCACGAGCAGTACTTC
CASSYEQGISHEQYF
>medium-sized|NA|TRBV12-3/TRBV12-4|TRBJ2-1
TGTGCCAGCAGTTTAGGGGGAGACGAGCAGTTCTTC
CASSLGGDEQFF
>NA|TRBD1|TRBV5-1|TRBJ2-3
TGCGCCAGCAGCCTGGGACAGGTGGTAGATACGCAGTATTTT
CASSLGQVVDTQYF
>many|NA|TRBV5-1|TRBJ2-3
TGCGCCAGCAGAGACCAGGGGGGTCAGGGTACGCAGTATTTT
CASRDQGGQGTQYF
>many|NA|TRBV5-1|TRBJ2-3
TGCGCCAGCAGCGAAGGGAGCTCCTGGAACACAGATACGCAGTATTTT
CASSEGSSWNTDTQYF
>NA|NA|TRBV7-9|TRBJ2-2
TGTGCCAGCAGCTTCGGCGGGGAGCTGTTTTTT
CASSFGGELFF
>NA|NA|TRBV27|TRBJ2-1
TGTGCCAGTCGACAGGGACGACTAGCAAGCTCCTACAATGAGCAGTTCTTC
CASRQGRLASSYNEQFF
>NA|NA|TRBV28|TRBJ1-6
TGTGCCAGCAGCTTAAAAGACCAGGCCACGGAACCCCTCCACTTT
CASSLKDQATEPLHF
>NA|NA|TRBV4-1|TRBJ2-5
TGCGCCAGCAGCCAAGATGAGCGTGTAACCCAAGAGACCCAGTACTTC
CASSQDERVTQETQYF
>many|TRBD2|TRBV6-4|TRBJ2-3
TGTGCCAGCAGTGACTCTGCGGGAGGGCCAGATACGCAGTATTTT
CASSDSAGGPDTQYF
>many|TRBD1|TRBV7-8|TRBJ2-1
TGTGCCAGCAGCCCAAGACAGGGTTCCTACAATGAGCAGTTCTTC
CASSPRQGSYNEQFF
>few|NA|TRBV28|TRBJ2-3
TGTGCCAGCAGCCCCACAGGGAGGGGAGCGGATACGCAGTATTTT
CASSPTGRGADTQYF
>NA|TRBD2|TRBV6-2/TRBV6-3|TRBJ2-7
TGTGCAACGGGACTAGCGATTTACGCGCAGTACTTC
CATGLAIYAQYF
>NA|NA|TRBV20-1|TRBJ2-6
TGCAGTTCCCGGCCCCGTTCTTTCTCTGGGACCAACGTCCTGACTTTC
CSSRPRSFSGTNVLTF
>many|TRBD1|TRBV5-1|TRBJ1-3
TGCGCCAGCAAGGGGGCGGGTGGAAACACCATATATTTT
CASKGAGGNTIYF
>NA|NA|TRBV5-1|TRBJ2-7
TGCGCCAGCAGCTTTCAGGGGAGCTCCTACGAGCAGTACTTC
CASSFQGSSYEQYF
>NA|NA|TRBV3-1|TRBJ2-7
TGTGCCAGCAGCCTCTGGATAAGGCGCGAGCAGTACTTC
CASSLWIRREQYF
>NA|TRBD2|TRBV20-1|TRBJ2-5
TGCAGTGCTAGAACTCTCGGGGACTTCGAGCGGGGGACCCAGTACTTC
CSARTLGDFERGTQYF
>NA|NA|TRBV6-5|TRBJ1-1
TGTGCCAGCAGTTACACCACTGGTCGCCCTGAAGCTTTCTTT
CASSYTTGRPEAFF
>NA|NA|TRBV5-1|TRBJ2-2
TGCGCCAGCAGCGCTCGGGGGCTAGCGGTGAACACCGGGGAGCTGTTTTTT
CASSARGLAVNTGELFF
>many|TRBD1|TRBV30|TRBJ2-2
TGTGCCTGGAGTCCTCAGGGGGCGGAAACCGGGGAGCTGTTTTTT
CAWSPQGAETGELFF
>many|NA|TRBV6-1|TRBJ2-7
TGTGCCAGCAGTGAGCAGGGGGGGAGCTCCTACGAGCAGTACTTC
CASSEQGGSSYEQYF
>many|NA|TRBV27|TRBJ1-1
TGTGCCAGCAGTTTATACGGGGGAACAGGCACTGAAGCTTTCTTT
CASSLYGGTGTEAFF
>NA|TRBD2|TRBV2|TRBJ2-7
TGTGCCAGCAGTGGATTGGCTAGCGGGAGTTTGGGCGAGCAGTACTTC
CASSGLASGSLGEQYF
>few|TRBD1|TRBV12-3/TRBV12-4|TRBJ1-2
TGTGTCAGCACTAACAGGGGGCTGGGTGGCTACACCTTC
CVSTNRGLGGYTF
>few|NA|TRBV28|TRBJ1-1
TGTGCCAGCAGTTTAGGGTGGTTCGGTACTGAAGCTTTCTTT
CASSLGWFGTEAFF
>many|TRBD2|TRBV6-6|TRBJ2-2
TGTGCCAGCTACCTAGACGGAGGCGGACTAGCGGGAGGTGGTGGCACCGGGGAGCTGTTTTTT
CASYLDGGGLAGGGGTGELFF
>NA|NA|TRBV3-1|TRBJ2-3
TGTGCCAGCAGCCGCCTGGGGGCACGAAACACAGATACGCAGTATTTT
CASSRLGARNTDTQYF
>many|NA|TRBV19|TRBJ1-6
TGTGCCAGTAGTAGCAGGACAGTTTCCCGGAATTCACCCCTCCACTTT
CASSSRTVSRNSPLHF
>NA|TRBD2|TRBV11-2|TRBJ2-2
TGTGCCAGCAGCTTATCCGGGACTAGCGGGGGTAACACCGGGGAGCTGTTTTTT
CASSLSGTSGGNTGELFF
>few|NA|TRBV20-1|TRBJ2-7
TGCAGTGCTAGAGTCGGGGGCCGCGAGCAGTACTTC
CSARVGGREQYF
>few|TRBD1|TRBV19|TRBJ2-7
TGTGCCAGTAGTAGCGGACAGGGGGACTACGAGCAGTACTTC
CASSSGQGDYEQYF
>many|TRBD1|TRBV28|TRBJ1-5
TGTGCCAGCAACCCCCTGGGACAGGCAAACAATCAGCCCCAGCATTTT
CASNPLGQANNQPQHF
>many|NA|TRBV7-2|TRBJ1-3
TGTGCCAGCAGCTTAGGGCGGATATCTGGAAACACCATATATTTT
CASSLGRISGNTIYF
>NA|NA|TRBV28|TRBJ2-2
TGTGCCAGCAAGGACAGGAACACCGGGGAGCTGTTTTTT
CASKDRNTGELFF
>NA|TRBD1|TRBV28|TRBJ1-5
TGTGCCACCCTCCTTAGCACAGGGGGGTTTCATCCCCAGCATTTT
CATLLSTGGFHPQHF
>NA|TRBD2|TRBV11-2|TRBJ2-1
TGTGCCAGCAGCAAAGCCGCCTGCGGGGGGTACAATGAGCAGTTCTTC
CASSKAACGGYNEQFF
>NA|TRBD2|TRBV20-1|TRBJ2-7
TGCAGTGCCTCCGTCTCCCGACTAGCGGGAGTTGAAGAGCAGTACTTC
CSASVSRLAGVEEQYF
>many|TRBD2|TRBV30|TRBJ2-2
TGTGCCTGGAGTGTATCCCAGCGGGAGTTCGTCGGGGAGCTGTTTTTT
CAWSVSQREFVGELFF
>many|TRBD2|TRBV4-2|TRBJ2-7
TGTGCCAGCAGCCAAGACGGGACTAGCGGGGGGTACGAGCAGTACTTC
CASSQDGTSGGYEQYF
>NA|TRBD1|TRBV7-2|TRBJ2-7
TGTGCCAGCAGCAGAGACAGGGGATCCTACGAGCAGTACTTC
CASSRDRGSYEQYF
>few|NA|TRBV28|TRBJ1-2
TGTGCCAGCAATGGAGATGTTTATGGCTACACCTTC
CASNGDVYGYTF
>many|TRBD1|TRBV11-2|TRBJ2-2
TGTGCCAGCAGCTTAGTGACGACAGGGGTCACCGGGGAGCTGTTTTTT
CASSLVTTGVTGELFF
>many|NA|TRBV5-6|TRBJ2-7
TGTGCCAGCAGCCTTCTCGGTGCTTCTTACGAGCAGTACTTC
CASSLLGASYEQYF
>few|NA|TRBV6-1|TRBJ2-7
TGTGCCAGCAGTGAAAAACGACAGGCCTACTACGAGCAGTACTTC
CASSEKRQAYYEQYF
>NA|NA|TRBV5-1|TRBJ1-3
TGCGCCAGCACTCGGACACCCGGCTCTGGAAACACCATATATTTT
CASTRTPGSGNTIYF
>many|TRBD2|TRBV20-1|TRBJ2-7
TGCAGTGCTAGAGGACTAGCGGGATACGAGCAGTACTTC
CSARGLAGYEQYF